The 6 T cell receptor beta chains below all came from one sample that was sequenced in a study of T cells in Graves' hyperthyroidism and ophthalmopathy. RNA transcripts provided the source from which TCR beta CDR3 regions were amplified. First-round RT-PCR of the TCR CDR3 relied on the HTBI primer set. TCRdb re-called the multiplex PCR reads through MiXCR, storing one row per CDR3 protein. The sample yields more than 650,000 distinct CDR3 sequences, about 15% seen once. The sample comprised blood. Every receptor here comes from a woman between 18 and 29 years old with Graves' hyperthyroidism.

In its sample, this clonotype was seen a few times. V usage is TRBV29-1 and J usage is TRBJ2-7; 7 nucleotides agree with TRBD1. Per germline, CDR1 SQVTM and CDR2 ANQGSEA. This CDR3 contains 15 residues. The ends lost 5 bases at V and 5 bases at J; junction bases unmatched: 15. In nucleotides, the CDR3 is TGCAGCGTTTCAGGCCGACCGACAGGGATCCACGAGCAGTACTTC. It codes for CSVSGRPTGIHEQYF.

The chain combines TRBV19 with TRBJ1-1; 9 bases agree with TRBD1. Per the germline V gene, CDR1 is LNHDA and CDR2 is SQIVND (reference sequence). The ends lost 8 bases at V and 10 bases at J; junction bases unmatched: 17. This CDR3 is 15 amino acids long. CDR3 in amino acids: CASSDRGIRRPGAFF. DNA for the CDR3: TGTGCCAGTTCTGACAGGGGGATACGCCGACCCGGAGCTTTCTTT.

The chain carries TRBV12-3 or TRBV12-4 and TRBJ2-5, with 11 bases identical to TRBD2. The CDR3 is 16 amino acids. The ends lost 0 bases at V and 5 bases at J; junction bases unmatched: 5. CDR3 DNA: TGTGCCAGCAGTTTAGCGTTAGCGGGAGGGCGTGAGACCCAGTACTTC. Protein product: CASSLALAGGRETQYF.

Ten or more counts support this clonotype. J is TRBJ2-1 and V is TRBV5-1; 9 nucleotides align to TRBD2. This CDR3 comprises 14 residues. V lost 6 bases and J lost 6; bases outside the gene matches: 7. The germline V gene has CDR1 SGHRS and CDR2 YFSETQ. CDR3 protein: CASTRREGRNEQFF. CDR3 DNA sequence: TGCGCCAGCACCCGGCGGGAGGGACGCAATGAGCAGTTCTTC.

The table lists this clonotype with many counts. The chain links TRBV2 to TRBJ2-1, with 10 bases lining up with TRBD1. CDR3 length: 16 residues. Germline assignment: CDR1 SNHLY and CDR2 FYNNEI. With 4 bases clipped from V and 1 base from J, the junction kept 4 bases outside the gene matches. The CDR3: CASSGDRGMSYNEQFF. CDR3 DNA: TGTGCCAGCAGTGGGGACAGGGGAATGTCCTACAATGAGCAGTTCTTC.

This clonotype was recorded a few times. The chain employs TRBV30 and TRBJ1-5; D is unresolved. Trimming pared 8 bases from V and 5 bases from J, leaving 13 bases between. The germline V gene encodes CDR1 GTSNPN and CDR2 SVGIG (reference sequence). The CDR3 extends over 12 amino acids. The CDR3 reads CASTAGYQPQHF. DNA for the CDR3: TGTGCCAGCACCGCCGGGTATCAGCCCCAGCATTTT.